These 29 T cell receptor beta chains were all obtained from the same sample, sequenced in a study of blood T cells in healthy people across ages. The authors ran a second PCR of roughly 6 to 12 cycles using a sample-barcoded 5' primer and a J-beta primer mix. TCRdb reprocessed the 5' RACE reads with MiXCR, giving one entry per CDR3 protein. Altogether fewer than 2,000,000 distinct CDR3 sequences are present, around 40% being singletons, with the ten largest covering roughly 24%. Specimen: blood. The receptor source for this set is a human donor in good health.

The chain links TRBV7-9 to TRBJ2-7; 8 bases are shared with TRBD2. J gave up 5 bases and V 5 bases, and 11 bases lay outside the gene matches. The CDR3 totals 15 residues. From germline, CDR1 is SEHNR and CDR2 FQNEAQ (reference sequence). The CDR3 is CASSPDGGARDEQYF. CDR3 in DNA: TGTGCCAGCAGCCCCGACGGGGGGGCCCGAGACGAGCAGTACTTC. Variable domain in full (rest from reference TRBV7-9 and TRBJ2-7): DTGVSQNPRHKITKRGQNVTFRCDPISEHNRLYWYRQTLGQGPEFLTYFQNEAQLEKSRLLSDRFSAERPKGSFSTLEIQRTEQGDSAMYLCASSPDGGARDEQYFGPGTRLTVT.

The rearrangement links TRBV4-2 to TRBJ2-3; no definite D call. V lost 3 bases, J lost 7 bases, and 8 bases lay in between. The CDR3 runs 12 residues. Germline V gives CDR1 LGHNA, CDR2 YNFKEQ. As DNA, the CDR3 is TGTGCCAGCAGCCAGTCGGAGCATACGCAGTATTTT. It translates to CASSQSEHTQYF.

The V gene is TRBV12-3 or TRBV12-4, the J gene TRBJ2-7, with TRBD2 as a possible D gene (6 bases). The CDR3 sequence is 14 residues long. V dropped 6 bases and J dropped 2 bases, with 14 bases sitting between them. The CDR3 region has the DNA TGTGCCAGCAGCCCCGGGGACTGGACCTACGAGCAGTACTTC. Residues: CASSPGDWTYEQYF.

This clonotype came up many times. The chain is built from TRBV7-9 and TRBJ1-1, with D possibly TRBD1 on 5 matching bases. The germline V gene encodes CDR1 SEHNR and CDR2 FQNEAQ (reference sequence). The CDR3 is 14 amino acids. The V and J ends lost 2 bases and 4 bases respectively, with 11 bases between them. The CDR3 protein is CASSLLGGGTEAFF. The CDR3 region has the DNA TGTGCCAGCAGCTTACTTGGGGGAGGCACTGAAGCTTTCTTT.

This clonotype was detected ten times or more. The gene calls are TRBV6-5 and TRBJ2-1, with 9 bases lining up with TRBD2. This CDR3 region has 15 residues. J gave up 4 bases and V 5 bases, and 6 bases lay outside the gene matches. Germline CDR1 reads MNHEY; CDR2 reads SVGAGI. CDR3 DNA sequence: TGTGCCAGCAGTCCCGCGGGGGGGGAGTACAATGAGCAGTTCTTC. Translation: CASSPAGGEYNEQFF.

The V gene is TRBV3-1, the J gene TRBJ1-2; D perhaps matches TRBD1 (5 bases). This CDR3 has 14 amino acids. Germline loops: CDR1 LGHDT, CDR2 YNNKEL (reference sequence). Trimming took 3 bases from V and 8 from J, leaving 16 bases between them. The CDR3 here is CASSHGTPLGGYTF. The CDR3 nucleotides are TGTGCCAGCAGCCACGGGACTCCCCTCGGAGGCTACACCTTC. Drawing the rest from reference TRBV3-1 and TRBJ1-2, the complete variable domain is DTAVSQTPKYLVTQMGNDKSIKCEQNLGHDTMYWYKQDSKKFLKIMFSYNNKELIINETVPNRFSPKSPDKAHLNLHINSLELGDSAVYFCASSHGTPLGGYTFGSGTRLTVV.

This clonotype was seen a single time. This rearrangement joins TRBV13 to TRBJ1-5; 7 bases agree with TRBD1. This CDR3 is built from 15 residues. CDR1 PRHDT and CDR2 FYEKMQ come from the germline V gene (reference sequence). Trimming cost V 4 bases and J 7 bases; bases outside gene matches: 10. The CDR3 reads CASSSSTGARQPQHF. CDR3 nucleotides: TGTGCCAGCAGCTCCTCAACAGGGGCGAGACAGCCCCAGCATTTT.

The chain recombines TRBV6-1 with TRBJ2-1, with D maybe TRBD1 (5 bases). CDR3 length: 14 amino acids. Germline CDR1 reads MNHNS; CDR2 reads SASEGT. Trimming removed 6 bases at V and 2 bases at J, with 11 bases between. The CDR3 here is CASRLVGAYNEQFF. CDR3 coding DNA: TGTGCCAGCAGATTGGTAGGGGCCTACAATGAGCAGTTCTTC.

This clonotype was detected only a few times. The chain combines TRBV18 with TRBJ1-2, with 7 bases lining up with TRBD1. The germline CDR1 and CDR2 sequences are KGHSH and LQKENI. The CDR3 has 12 amino acids. Trimming removed 3 bases from V and 8 bases from J; junction bases left unmatched: 3. The CDR3 bases are TGTGCCAGCTCACCTCGGGACAGCGGCTACACCTTC. Its translation is CASSPRDSGYTF. The full variable domain, its missing parts supplied by reference TRBV18 and TRBJ1-2, is NAGVMQNPRHLVRRRGQEARLRCSPMKGHSHVYWYRQLPEEGLKFMVYLQKENIIDESGMPKERFSAEFPKEGPSILRIQQVVRGDSAAYFCASSPRDSGYTFGSGTRLTVV.

The gene calls are TRBV10-3 and TRBJ2-7; TRBD1 matches at 8 bases. V was clipped by 0 bases and J by 2 bases; unmatched bases: 3. The CDR3 spans 15 residues. CDR1 is ENHRY and CDR2 is SYGVKD in the germline V gene. The CDR3 DNA reads TGTGCCATCAGTGAGTCCGCAGGGGGCACCTACGAGCAGTACTTC. It yields the protein CAISESAGGTYEQYF.

V and J are TRBV7-2 and TRBJ2-7, with TRBD1 matching 8 bases. Germline lookup yields CDR1 SGHTA and CDR2 FQGNSA. After removal of 6 bases from V and 1 base from J, the junction contained 5 bases not matched to a gene. There are 14 residues in the CDR3. As DNA, the CDR3 is TGTGCCAGCAGGTTGGGACAGGCGTCCTACGAGCAGTACTTC. This codes for CASRLGQASYEQYF.

This clonotype came up many times. The V gene is TRBV7-8, the J gene TRBJ2-6; 11 bases align to TRBD2. The CDR3 loop spans 18 amino acids. V lost 5 bases, J lost 2 bases, and 8 bases stayed unmatched. Germline V gene data show CDR1 as SGHVS and CDR2 as FQNEAQ. In DNA, the CDR3 is TGTGCCAGCAGCCGGCTACCGGGACTAGCGGCTGGGGCCAACGTCCTGACTTTC. Translated, it gives CASSRLPGLAAGANVLTF. The variable domain in full, with the rest retrieved from reference TRBV7-8 and TRBJ2-6, is GAGVSQSPRYKVAKRGQDVALRCDPISGHVSLFWYQQALGQGPEFLTYFQNEAQLDKSGLPSDRFFAERPEGSVSTLKIQRTQQEDSAVYLCASSRLPGLAAGANVLTFGAGSRLTVL.

This clonotype was picked up many times. This CDR3 reads CASSGTGGDTQYF. CDR3 DNA sequence: TGTGCCAGCAGCGGAACGGGGGGAGATACGCAGTATTTT. The chain couples TRBV7-3 to TRBJ2-3; 7 bases are shared with TRBD2. There are 13 residues in the CDR3. V dropped 5 bases and J dropped 5; count of bases not matched to a gene: 4. Germline V gene sequence: CDR1 SGHTA, CDR2 FQGTGA.

V and J are TRBV29-1 and TRBJ1-2; 8 nucleotides agree with TRBD1. This CDR3 has 12 residues. Germline V gene data show CDR1 as SQVTM and CDR2 as ANQGSEA. J gave up 7 bases and V 6 bases, and 7 bases lay outside the gene matches. The CDR3 is CSVVAGGRGYTF. CDR3 sequence (DNA): TGCAGCGTGGTGGCAGGGGGCCGTGGCTACACCTTC.

The chain carries TRBV25-1 and TRBJ2-2; 7 bases line up with TRBD1. Losses at the gene ends were 6 bases for V and 1 base for J; bases not matched to a gene: 8. Germline CDR1 and CDR2: MGHDK and SYGVNS. This CDR3 region has 16 residues. CDR3 DNA: TGTGCCAGCAGGTCGAAGGGGGCCGAGAACACCGGGGAGCTGTTTTTT. This encodes CASRSKGAENTGELFF.

The chain has TRBV11-2 and TRBJ2-3, with TRBD1 identical over 7 bases. V trimming: 2 bases; J trimming: 6 bases; junction bases outside the gene matches: 2. The V gene's germline CDR1 is SGHAT and CDR2 FQNNGV. This CDR3 comprises 13 residues. The CDR3 bases are TGTGCCAGCAGCTTACAGGGGGAGGATACGCAGTATTTT. This encodes CASSLQGEDTQYF.

The chain has TRBV7-9 and TRBJ2-7; a possible D gene is TRBD2 (6 bases). This CDR3 region has 16 residues. Germline values: CDR1 SEHNR, CDR2 FQNEAQ (reference sequence). The V end was cut by 4 bases, the J end by 6 bases, with 22 bases between. The CDR3: CASSSVKRASLLEQYF. DNA of the CDR3: TGTGCCAGCAGCTCCGTAAAGCGGGCATCTCTCCTCGAGCAGTACTTC.

This sequence joins TRBV14 and TRBJ1-2; TRBD1 matches 8 bases. Trimming took 0 bases from V and 7 from J; bases not matched to a gene: 10. This CDR3 is built from 16 residues. Germline CDR1 reads SGHDN; CDR2 reads FVKESK. This chain's CDR3 is CASSQELLQGAGGYTF. CDR3 DNA sequence: TGTGCCAGCAGCCAAGAACTACTTCAGGGGGCCGGTGGCTACACCTTC.

J is TRBJ2-7 and V is TRBV7-9, with D possibly TRBD2 on 5 matching bases. The J call may be faulty, since TRBJ2-5 better matches the DNA end. Per germline, CDR1 SEHNR and CDR2 FQNEAQ (reference sequence). CDR3 length: 15 residues. As DNA, the CDR3 is TGTGCCAGCAGCTTAGGTGGGGTCTGGAGGGAGACCCAGTACTTC. This translates into CASSLGGVWRETQYF.

This clonotype appeared a few times. V gene TRBV6-4 combines with J gene TRBJ2-6; D is unresolved. The CDR3 runs 15 residues. With 0 bases removed from V and 2 bases from J, the gap between germline ends came to 5 bases. Germline V gene lookup returns CDR1 MRHNA and CDR2 SNTAGT. The CDR3 region is CASSDSNTGANVLTF. CDR3 nucleotide sequence: TGTGCCAGCAGTGACTCAAACACTGGGGCCAACGTCCTGACTTTC.

About this clonotype: The junction departs from germline at one end; a sequencing error may be responsible. The chain links TRBV20-1 to TRBJ1-5; D is unresolved. This CDR3 comprises 15 residues. Germline-derived CDR1 and CDR2 are DFQATT and SNEGSKA (reference sequence). DNA for the CDR3: TGCAGTGCTAGAGCCAAACAAATTAGCAATCGGCCCCAGCATTTT. Its protein is CSARAKQISNRPQHF.

Comments on this clonotype: A much larger clone differs from this one at a single base, so this may be a read error. The chain joins TRBV20-1 to TRBJ2-1, with D perhaps matching TRBD1 (5 bases). Germline assignment: CDR1 DFQATT and CDR2 SNEGSKA (reference sequence). This CDR3 is built from 12 residues. V gave up 6 bases and J gave up 8 bases, with 14 bases separating them. The CDR3 sequence: CSAKTDYDEQFF. The CDR3 bases are TGCAGTGCCAAGACAGATTACGATGAGCAGTTCTTC.

This clonotype has just a few counts. The chain is built from TRBV5-5 and TRBJ2-5, with D unclear. In germline, CDR1 is SGHKS, CDR2 YYEKEE (reference sequence). Trimming cost V 1 base and J 4 bases, with 11 bases left between them. This CDR3 comprises 14 residues. The CDR3, as DNA: TGTGCCAGCAGCTTGATTATTAGCCCAGAGACCCAGTACTTC. Translating gives CASSLIISPETQYF. Combining the CDR3 with reference TRBV5-5 and TRBJ2-5 gives the whole variable domain DAGVTQSPTHLIKTRGQQVTLRCSPISGHKSVSWYQQVLGQGPQFIFQYYEKEERGRGNFPDRFSARQFPNYSSELNVNALLLGDSALYLCASSLIISPETQYFGPGTRLLVL.

This clonotype was picked up a small number of times. This rearrangement joins TRBV20-1 to TRBJ2-7, with D perhaps TRBD1 or TRBD2 (5 bases each). The V end was cut by 6 bases, the J end by 0 bases, with 12 bases between. The CDR3 spans 13 residues. Germline CDR1 DFQATT, CDR2 SNEGSKA (reference sequence). Here the CDR3 reads CSAGPILSYEQYF. CDR3 nucleotide sequence: TGCAGTGCGGGACCGATTCTCTCCTACGAGCAGTACTTC.

This chain connects TRBV12-3 or TRBV12-4 to TRBJ2-2; no clear D. The V end was cut by 3 bases, the J end by 4 bases, with 15 bases between. The CDR3 spans 16 residues. The CDR3 DNA reads TGTGCCAGCAGTTTTACGGCTCTACGGAGCACCGGGGAGCTGTTTTTT. Protein sequence: CASSFTALRSTGELFF.

The CDR3 sequence: CASSLGGVGESQYF. CDR3 DNA: TGTGCCAGCAGCTTGGGAGGGGTCGGGGAGTCCCAGTACTTC. This chain connects TRBV5-4 to TRBJ2-5; D tentatively fits TRBD1 or TRBD2 (5 bases each). CDR3 length equals 14 residues. V shed 0 bases and J shed 9 bases, with 15 bases lying between them. Germline CDR1 SGHNT, CDR2 YYREEE (reference sequence).

The chain links TRBV5-1 to TRBJ2-7, with D unresolved. CDR3 size: 15 residues. Trimming took 10 bases from V and 0 from J, leaving 20 bases between them. The V gene's germline CDR1 is SGHRS and CDR2 YFSETQ. This CDR3 is CAGNLGPVGSYEQYF. In nucleotides, the CDR3 is TGCGCCGGCAACTTGGGCCCTGTGGGCTCCTACGAGCAGTACTTC.

This clonotype was found a few times. CDR3 amino acids: CASSYSKGGDLLSTDTQYF. For the CDR3, the DNA is TGTGCCAGCAGTTACTCGAAGGGGGGGGATTTACTAAGCACAGATACGCAGTATTTT. This rearrangement joins TRBV6-5 to TRBJ2-3, with a weak D call TRBD2 (7 bases). The CDR3 has 19 residues. The germline V gene has CDR1 MNHEY and CDR2 SVGAGI. Trimming took 0 bases from V and 0 from J, leaving 19 bases between them.

This clonotype was detected only a few times. The rearrangement joins TRBV6-6 to TRBJ1-1; 9 bases are shared with TRBD1. The CDR3 is made up of 16 amino acids. Trimming cost V 0 bases and J 0 bases; bases outside gene matches: 2. In germline, CDR1 is MNHNY, CDR2 SVGAGI (reference sequence). The CDR3 DNA is TGTGCCAGCAGTTACTCGACAGGGGGAATGAACACTGAAGCTTTCTTT. Translation gives CASSYSTGGMNTEAFF.